This record concerns one TCR beta chain sequence. Its matching antigen is unknown. Expressed TCRB transcripts were sequenced because the entire RNA isolate underwent reverse transcription. Profiled with immunoSEQ multiplex PCR; TCRdb holds only in-frame clones, not every one. The sample carries roughly 380,000 clones, roughly a fifth recorded once. This record comes from a study of beta chain features in type 1 diabetes. Study summary: Cell yields, gender and age were similar in healthy donors and patients. Broader study findings: The question left open here concerned HLA type influencing TCRB rearrangement. Individuals with type 1 diabetes displayed fewer insertions and more deletions at VDJ junctions. Across all four CD4+ subsets, people with type 1 diabetes showed modestly shorter TCRB CDR3s.

CDR3 length equals 17 residues. The V segment lost 1 base and the J segment 8 bases; nucleotides outside the gene matches: 12. Germline CDR1 is SGHRS and CDR2 is YFSETQ. The rearrangement links TRBV5-1 to TRBJ2-1; 10 bases are a match to TRBD2. This TCR derives from a woman between 18 and 29 years old in good health. Material for sequencing was naive CD4+ T cells from blood. CDR3 coding DNA: TGCGCCAGCAGCTTGTTGGTAGCGGGAGGTAATCGAGATGAGCAGTTCTTC. Translation: CASSLLVAGGNRDEQFF.